Each of the 20 T cell receptor beta chains below was sequenced from the same sample in a study of T cells after yellow fever vaccination (dated by TCRdb to about 2019). This specimen's treatment or condition label, interpreted: live attenuated yellow fever vaccine strain. The protocol used for the library was 5' RACE. The sequencer was an Illumina NovaSeq 6000. In-frame beta chains were kept once TCRdb had trimmed the public reads at Q25 with fastp and called clones with MiXCR. Rows are unified per CDR3 protein, each entry keeping the most common DNA and genes. For this sample there are roughly 400,000 distinct CDR3 sequences; around 20% appear just once. The ten most abundant clones make up 15% to 20% of the sample. Sequenced here: PBMCs, sampled before the yellow fever booster vaccination. These receptor sequences come from a young man who received the YFV17D yellow fever vaccine.

This clonotype was counted at least ten times. This chain links TRBV6-5 with TRBJ2-3; 11 nucleotides match TRBD2. V dropped 6 bases and J dropped 6; count of bases not matched to a gene: 5. CDR1 is MNHEY and CDR2 is SVGAGI in the germline V gene. This CDR3 has 14 residues. The CDR3, as DNA: TGTGCCAGCAGCGTAGCGGGGGGGCAGGATACGCAGTATTTT. Protein product: CASSVAGGQDTQYF.

This clonotype was counted only a few times. This CDR3 reads CASSTTGGAWTEAFF. The CDR3 DNA follows: TGTGCCAGCAGCACAACAGGGGGCGCGTGGACTGAAGCTTTCTTT. The gene calls are TRBV27 and TRBJ1-1, with 9 bases aligning to TRBD1. Trimming cost V 6 bases and J 5 bases; bases outside gene matches: 10. The CDR3 runs to 15 residues. Germline assignment: CDR1 MNHEY and CDR2 SMNVEV (reference sequence).

This clonotype was counted only a few times. V usage is TRBV3-1 and J usage is TRBJ2-3; 14 positions agree with TRBD2. The CDR3 runs to 15 residues. CDR1 and CDR2 from the germline V gene are LGHDT and YNNKEL (reference sequence). V shed 6 bases and J 7 bases; nucleotides not matched to a gene: 6. The CDR3 DNA sequence: TGTGCCAGCAGTCAGGGGACTAGCGGGGGCCATACGCAGTATTTT. Translated, it gives CASSQGTSGGHTQYF.

The CDR3 DNA reads as TGTGCCAGCAGCTTAGCCGGCAGGGGGCTCAACACCGGGGAGCTGTTTTTT. Residues: CASSLAGRGLNTGELFF. The rearrangement links TRBV11-2 to TRBJ2-2, with 8 bases that match TRBD1. In germline, CDR1 is SGHAT, CDR2 FQNNGV. Losses at the gene ends were 1 base for V and 2 bases for J; bases not matched to a gene: 6. The CDR3 runs 17 residues.

The J gene is TRBJ1-1, the V gene TRBV29-1; TRBD1 might be the D (5 bases). V was clipped by 5 bases and J by 3 bases, with 7 bases between them. The length of the CDR3 is 11 residues. Germline V CDR1 and CDR2: SQVTM, ANQGSEA. The CDR3 DNA is TGCAGCGTTTCCAGGGACACTGAAGCTTTCTTT. Encoded protein: CSVSRDTEAFF.

This clonotype showed up just a few times. This chain joins TRBV20-1 and TRBJ2-7; 7 bases are shared with TRBD2. Germline V gene data show CDR1 as DFQATT and CDR2 as SNEGSKA (reference sequence). With 2 bases clipped from V and 7 bases from J, the junction kept 8 bases outside the gene matches. There are 13 residues in the CDR3. CDR3 protein: CSARPRGEYEQYV. The DNA of the CDR3 is TGCAGTGCTAGACCCCGGGGGGAGTATGAGCAGTACGTC.

This clonotype was counted between two and nine times. The chain is built from TRBV2 and TRBJ2-2; tentatively, D is TRBD1 or TRBD2 (5 bases each). Germline CDR1 SNHLY, CDR2 FYNNEI. The length of the CDR3 is 13 residues. Trimming stripped 6 bases from V and 6 bases from J, with 11 bases between. In DNA form, the CDR3 reads TGTGCCAGCAGAGAGGGGCCGGCCGGGGAGCTGTTTTTT. Translation: CASREGPAGELFF.

J is TRBJ1-1 and V is TRBV30; D not resolved. Between the trimmed V and J ends, which lost 3 bases and 4 bases, there was a span of 12 bases. This CDR3 comprises 13 residues. CDR1 is GTSNPN, CDR2 SVGIG, per germline (reference sequence). The CDR3 DNA is TGTGCCTGGAGGACAAAGGGTGGCACTGAAGCTTTCTTT. This gives the protein CAWRTKGGTEAFF.

The table lists this clonotype with a few counts. The V call is TRBV27, the J call TRBJ2-3, with 8 bases fitting TRBD1. V was pared by 8 bases and J by 1 base, with 5 bases of the junction left unmatched. CDR1 and CDR2 (germline): MNHEY, SMNVEV (reference sequence). The CDR3 covers 14 residues. The CDR3 reads CASALQGGTDTQYF. The CDR3 nucleotides are TGTGCCAGCGCGTTACAGGGGGGCACAGATACGCAGTATTTT.

This clonotype was picked up a small number of times. V and J are TRBV20-1 and TRBJ1-4, with D maybe TRBD1 (5 bases). CDR3 length: 14 residues. Looked up from germline, CDR1 is DFQATT and CDR2 is SNEGSKA (reference sequence). The germline V and J ends were trimmed by 0 bases and 7 bases, with 12 bases remaining between them. CDR3 nucleotide sequence: TGCAGTGCTAGAGACCAAAGGGGCAGTGAAAAACTGTTTTTT. It encodes CSARDQRGSEKLFF.

The rearrangement joins TRBV4-3 to TRBJ1-1; TRBD1 agrees at 7 bases. Unmatched junction bases numbered 9, after V lost 3 bases and J lost 8 bases. CDR1 is LGHNA, CDR2 YSLEER, per germline. CDR3 length equals 14 residues. CDR3 DNA: TGCGCCAGCAGCCAGGTCAGGGGGATCGGGGAAGCTTTCTTT. Its protein is CASSQVRGIGEAFF.

This clonotype was seen a few times. The chain's CDR3 is CASSFGDSSNQPQHF. The CDR3 DNA is TGTGCCAGCAGCTTTGGGGACAGTAGCAATCAGCCCCAGCATTTT. The chain combines TRBV7-2 with TRBJ1-5; 7 nucleotides align to TRBD1. Germline V lookup: CDR1 SGHTA, CDR2 FQGNSA. Trimming took 3 bases from V and 0 from J; bases not matched to a gene: 2. This CDR3 comprises 15 residues.

The rearrangement links TRBV9 to TRBJ2-1, with TRBD1 identical over 7 bases. Losses at the gene ends were 0 bases for V and 5 bases for J; bases not matched to a gene: 8. There are 16 residues in the CDR3. Looked up from germline, CDR1 is SGDLS and CDR2 is YYNGEE. The CDR3 nucleotides read TGTGCCAGCAGCGTAGTTGATCTAGGGGGCCACAATGAGCAGTTCTTC. It translates to CASSVVDLGGHNEQFF.

This clonotype has only a few counts. The chain has TRBV29-1 and TRBJ2-7; no reliable D call. This CDR3 contains 12 residues. V was cut by 4 bases and J by 3 bases, with 10 bases left in between. Looked up from germline, CDR1 is SQVTM and CDR2 is ANQGSEA. CDR3 in DNA: TGCAGCGTTGGCGGTGACGACTACGAGCAGTACTTC. Amino acids: CSVGGDDYEQYF.

This clonotype has only a few counts. The chain employs TRBV7-2 and TRBJ2-2, with TRBD1 identical over 11 bases. Per the germline V gene, CDR1 is SGHTA and CDR2 is FQGNSA. V shed 5 bases and J 4 bases; nucleotides not matched to a gene: 3. The CDR3 length is 15 residues. CDR3 region: CASSPGQGATGELFF. The CDR3 bases are TGTGCCAGCAGCCCTGGACAGGGGGCCACCGGGGAGCTGTTTTTT.

This clonotype was observed a handful of times. This chain connects TRBV20-1 to TRBJ1-1; 7 nucleotides align to TRBD1. Trimming cost V 0 bases and J 1 base; bases outside gene matches: 2. Germline CDR1 is DFQATT and CDR2 is SNEGSKA (reference sequence). This CDR3 is built from 14 residues. CDR3 amino acids: CSARDWDRNTEAFF. As DNA, the CDR3 is TGCAGTGCTAGAGATTGGGACAGGAACACTGAAGCTTTCTTT.

There are a few counts of this clonotype. The J gene is TRBJ2-7, the V gene TRBV7-2; 11 bases line up with TRBD1. The V gene's germline CDR1 is SGHTA and CDR2 FQGNSA. This CDR3 comprises 14 residues. The junction had 5 bases not matched to a gene; V was cut back by 4 bases and J by 6 bases. The CDR3 is CASSWTGGAAEQYF. Written as DNA, the CDR3 is TGTGCCAGCAGCTGGACAGGGGGCGCCGCCGAGCAGTACTTC.

This rearrangement joins TRBV6-6 to TRBJ1-2, with D perhaps matching TRBD1 (6 bases). Trimming took 7 bases from V and 6 from J, leaving 15 bases between them. The CDR3 has 13 amino acids. CDR1 and CDR2 (germline): MNHNY, SVGAGI (reference sequence). The CDR3 is CASMGAGVDGYTF. The CDR3 nucleotides are TGTGCCAGCATGGGGGCGGGGGTAGATGGCTACACCTTC.

The rearrangement links TRBV6-5 to TRBJ2-7; tentatively, D is TRBD2 (5 bases). Germline V CDR1 and CDR2: MNHEY, SVGAGI. V dropped 0 bases and J dropped 7 bases, with 13 bases sitting between them. The length of the CDR3 is 14 residues. CDR3 bases: TGTGCCAGCAGTTACTCTTCGAAGGGCGGGGAGCAGTACTTC. This encodes CASSYSSKGGEQYF.

Only a few counts were recorded for this clonotype. This chain connects TRBV7-9 to TRBJ2-1; 8 bases map to TRBD1. Germline values: CDR1 SEHNR, CDR2 FQNEAQ (reference sequence). The trim removed 8 bases at V and 8 bases at J, leaving 8 bases unmatched. This CDR3 is 13 amino acids long. CDR3 in amino acids: CASHRGWGDEQFF. CDR3 nucleotide sequence: TGTGCCAGCCACAGGGGGTGGGGAGATGAGCAGTTCTTC.